The source of this T cell receptor beta chain is a study of shared clonotypes between healthy human individuals. Many counts were recorded for this clone. Donation came from healthy HIV-negative adults that had no recent acute infections or vaccinations. With CCR7-negative CD45RA+ TemRA cells, CD45RO+ cells were combined in CD8 memory. Measured with immunoSEQ multiplex PCR; TCRdb has only the in-frame clones, and not every one. Of 300,000 to 400,000 clones in the sample, about nine tenths are singletons; the top ten hold 16%. The CDR3 totals 18 residues. The ends were cut back, 4 bases at V and 7 bases at J, with 25 bases in the middle. The germline gives CDR1 MDHEN, CDR2 SYDVKM.

Sequenced input: memory CD8+ T cells sorted from blood. Subset reported: CD45RO+ cells pooled with CCR7-negative TemRA cells. This chain links TRBV28 with TRBJ1-4, with D possibly TRBD1 on 6 matching bases. The receptor's source is a young man in good health. CDR3 amino acids: CASSSRTQGSLSGEKLFF. The CDR3 DNA reads as TGTGCCAGCAGTTCTCGGACACAGGGTTCTCTATCTGGTGAAAAACTGTTTTTT. The full variable domain, rest sourced from reference TRBV28 and TRBJ1-4, is DVKVTQSSRYLVKRTGEKVFLECVQDMDHENMFWYRQDPGLGLRLIYFSYDVKMKEKGDIPEGYSVSREKKERFSLILESASTNQTSMYLCASSSRTQGSLSGEKLFFGSGTQLSVL.